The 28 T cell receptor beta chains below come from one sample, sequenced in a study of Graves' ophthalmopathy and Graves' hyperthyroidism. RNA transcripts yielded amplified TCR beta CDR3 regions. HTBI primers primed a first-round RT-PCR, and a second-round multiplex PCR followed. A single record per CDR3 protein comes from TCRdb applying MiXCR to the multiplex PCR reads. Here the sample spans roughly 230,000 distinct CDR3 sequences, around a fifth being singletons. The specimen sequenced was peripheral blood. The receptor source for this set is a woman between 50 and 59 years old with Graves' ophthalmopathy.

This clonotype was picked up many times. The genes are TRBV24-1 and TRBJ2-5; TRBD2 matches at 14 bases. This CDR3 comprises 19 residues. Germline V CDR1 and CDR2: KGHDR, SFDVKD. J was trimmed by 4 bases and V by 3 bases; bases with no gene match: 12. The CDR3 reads CATSDIGTSGRSFVETQYF. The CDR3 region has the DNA TGTGCCACCAGTGATATCGGGACTAGCGGGAGAAGTTTTGTAGAGACCCAGTACTTC.

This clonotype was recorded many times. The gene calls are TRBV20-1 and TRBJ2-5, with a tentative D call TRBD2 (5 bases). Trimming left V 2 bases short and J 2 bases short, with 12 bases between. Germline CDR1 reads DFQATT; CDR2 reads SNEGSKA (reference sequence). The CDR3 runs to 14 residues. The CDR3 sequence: CSARTPQRQETQYF. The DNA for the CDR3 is TGCAGTGCTAGAACACCTCAGCGGCAAGAGACCCAGTACTTC.

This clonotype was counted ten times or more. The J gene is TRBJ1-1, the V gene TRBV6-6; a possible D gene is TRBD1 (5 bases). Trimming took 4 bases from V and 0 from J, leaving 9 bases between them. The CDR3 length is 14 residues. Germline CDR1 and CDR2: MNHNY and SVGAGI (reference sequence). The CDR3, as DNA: TGTGCCAGCAGTTTGGGACGCATGAACACTGAAGCTTTCTTT. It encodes CASSLGRMNTEAFF.

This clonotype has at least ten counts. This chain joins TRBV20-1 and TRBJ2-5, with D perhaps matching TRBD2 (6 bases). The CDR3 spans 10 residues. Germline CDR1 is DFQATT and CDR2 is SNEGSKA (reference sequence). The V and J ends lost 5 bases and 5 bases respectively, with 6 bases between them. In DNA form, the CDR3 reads TGCAGTGCTGGGGGGGAGACCCAGTACTTC. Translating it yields CSAGGETQYF.

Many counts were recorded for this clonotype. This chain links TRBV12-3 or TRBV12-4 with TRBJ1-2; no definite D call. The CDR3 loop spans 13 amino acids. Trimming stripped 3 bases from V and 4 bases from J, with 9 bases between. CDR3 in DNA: TGTGCCAGCAGTTTGGAGGGTGGCTATGGCTACACCTTC. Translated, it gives CASSLEGGYGYTF.

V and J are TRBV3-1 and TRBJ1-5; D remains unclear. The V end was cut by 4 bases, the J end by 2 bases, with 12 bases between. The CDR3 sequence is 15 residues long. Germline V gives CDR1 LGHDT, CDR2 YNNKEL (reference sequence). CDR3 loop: CASSPSPGGNQPQHF. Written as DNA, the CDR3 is TGTGCCAGCAGCCCTTCCCCCGGAGGCAATCAGCCCCAGCATTTT.

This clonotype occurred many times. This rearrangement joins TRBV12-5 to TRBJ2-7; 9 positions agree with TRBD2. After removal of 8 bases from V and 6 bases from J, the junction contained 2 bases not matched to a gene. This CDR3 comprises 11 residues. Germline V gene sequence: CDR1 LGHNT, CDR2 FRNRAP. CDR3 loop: CASYSGSEQYF. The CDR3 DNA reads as TGTGCTAGTTATAGCGGGAGCGAGCAGTACTTC.

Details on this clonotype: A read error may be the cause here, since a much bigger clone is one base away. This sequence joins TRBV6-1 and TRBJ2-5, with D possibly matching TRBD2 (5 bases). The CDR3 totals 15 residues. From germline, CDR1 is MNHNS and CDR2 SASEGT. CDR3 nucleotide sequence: TGTGCCAGCTGGCCGGGCGGGTTAAGGCAAGAGACCCTGTACTTC. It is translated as CASWPGGLRQETLYF.

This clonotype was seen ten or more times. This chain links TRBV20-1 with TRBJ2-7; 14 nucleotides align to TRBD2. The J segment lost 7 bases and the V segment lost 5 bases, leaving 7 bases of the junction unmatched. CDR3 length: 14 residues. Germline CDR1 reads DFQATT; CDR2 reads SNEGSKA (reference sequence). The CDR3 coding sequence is TGCAGTGCTTCGGGACTAGCGGGAGCCGGGGAGCAGTACTTC. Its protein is CSASGLAGAGEQYF.

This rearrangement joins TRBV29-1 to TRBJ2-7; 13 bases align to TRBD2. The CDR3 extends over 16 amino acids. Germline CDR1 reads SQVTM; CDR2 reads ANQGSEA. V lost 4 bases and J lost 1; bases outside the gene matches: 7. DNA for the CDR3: TGCAGCGTTGTAGGACTAGCGGGAGAAGGGTCCTACGAGCAGTACTTC. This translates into CSVVGLAGEGSYEQYF.

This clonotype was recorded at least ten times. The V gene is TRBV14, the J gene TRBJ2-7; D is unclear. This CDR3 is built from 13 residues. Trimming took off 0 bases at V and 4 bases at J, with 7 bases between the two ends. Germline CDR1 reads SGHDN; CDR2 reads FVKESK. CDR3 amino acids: CASSQDIRYEQYF. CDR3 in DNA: TGTGCCAGCAGCCAAGATATCCGTTACGAGCAGTACTTC.

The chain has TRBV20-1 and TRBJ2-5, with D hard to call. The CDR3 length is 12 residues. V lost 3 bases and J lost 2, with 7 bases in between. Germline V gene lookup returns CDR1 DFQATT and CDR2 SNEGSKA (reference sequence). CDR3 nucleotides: TGCAGTGCTAGTCACAGTCAAGAGACCCAGTACTTC. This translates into CSASHSQETQYF.

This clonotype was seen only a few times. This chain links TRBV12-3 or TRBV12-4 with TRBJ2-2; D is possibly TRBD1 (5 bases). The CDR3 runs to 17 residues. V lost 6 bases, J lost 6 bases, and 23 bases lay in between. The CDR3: CASRGVAGIKGPGELFF. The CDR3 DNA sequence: TGTGCCAGCAGAGGCGTGGCAGGGATTAAAGGTCCCGGGGAGCTGTTTTTT.

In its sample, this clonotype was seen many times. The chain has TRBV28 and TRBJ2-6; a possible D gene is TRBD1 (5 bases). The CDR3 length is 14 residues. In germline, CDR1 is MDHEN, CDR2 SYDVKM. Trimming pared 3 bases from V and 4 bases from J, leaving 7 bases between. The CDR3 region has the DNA TGTGCCAGCAGTTTGACAGCAGGGGCCAACGTCCTGACTTTC. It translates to CASSLTAGANVLTF.

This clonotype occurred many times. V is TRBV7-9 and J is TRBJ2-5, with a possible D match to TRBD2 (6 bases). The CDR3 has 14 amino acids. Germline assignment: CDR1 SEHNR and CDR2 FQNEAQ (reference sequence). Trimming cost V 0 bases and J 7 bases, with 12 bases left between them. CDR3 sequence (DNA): TGTGCCAGCAGCTTAGCGGGGGGTATGGGGACCCAGTACTTC. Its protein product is CASSLAGGMGTQYF. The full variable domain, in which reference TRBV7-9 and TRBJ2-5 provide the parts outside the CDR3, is DTGVSQNPRHKITKRGQNVTFRCDPISEHNRLYWYRQTLGQGPEFLTYFQNEAQLEKSRLLSDRFSAERPKGSFSTLEIQRTEQGDSAMYLCASSLAGGMGTQYFGPGTRLLVL.

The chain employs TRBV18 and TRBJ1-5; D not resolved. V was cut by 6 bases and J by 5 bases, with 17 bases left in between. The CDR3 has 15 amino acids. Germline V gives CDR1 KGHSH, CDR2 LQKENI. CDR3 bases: TGTGCCAGCTCCTTGGAACTGGGCTTGGATCAGCCCCAGCATTTT. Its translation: CASSLELGLDQPQHF.

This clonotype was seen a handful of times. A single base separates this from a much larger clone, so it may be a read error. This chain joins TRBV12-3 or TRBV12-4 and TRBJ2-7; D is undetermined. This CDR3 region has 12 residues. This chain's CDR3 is CVSSLPTYEQYF. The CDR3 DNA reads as TGTGTCAGCAGTTTACCCACCTACGAGCAGTACTTC.

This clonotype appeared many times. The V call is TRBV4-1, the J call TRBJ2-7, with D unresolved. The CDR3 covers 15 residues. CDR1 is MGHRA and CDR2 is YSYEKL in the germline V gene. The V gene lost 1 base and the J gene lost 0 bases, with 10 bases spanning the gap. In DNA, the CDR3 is TGCGCCAGCAGCCAAGTCAGCGAGAGCTCCTACGAGCAGTACTTC. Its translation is CASSQVSESSYEQYF.

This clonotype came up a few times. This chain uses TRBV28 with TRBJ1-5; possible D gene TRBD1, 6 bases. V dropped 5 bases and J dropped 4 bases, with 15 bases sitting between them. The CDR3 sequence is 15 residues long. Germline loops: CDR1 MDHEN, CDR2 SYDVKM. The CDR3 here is CASSPEGGGNQPQHF. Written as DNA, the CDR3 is TGTGCCAGCAGTCCCGAGGGGGGAGGTAATCAGCCCCAGCATTTT.

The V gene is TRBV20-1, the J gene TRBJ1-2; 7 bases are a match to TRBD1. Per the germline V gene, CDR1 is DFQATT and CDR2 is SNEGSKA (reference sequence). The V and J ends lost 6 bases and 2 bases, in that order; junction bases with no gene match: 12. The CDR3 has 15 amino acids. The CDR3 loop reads CSALPRQGRNYGYTF. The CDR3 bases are TGCAGTGCCCTGCCCCGACAGGGTAGAAACTATGGCTACACCTTC.

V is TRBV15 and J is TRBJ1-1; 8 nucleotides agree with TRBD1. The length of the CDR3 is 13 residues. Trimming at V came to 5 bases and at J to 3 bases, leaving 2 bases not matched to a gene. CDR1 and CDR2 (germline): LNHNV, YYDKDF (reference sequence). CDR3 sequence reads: CATSGQGHTEAFF. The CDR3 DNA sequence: TGTGCCACCAGCGGACAGGGACACACTGAAGCTTTCTTT.

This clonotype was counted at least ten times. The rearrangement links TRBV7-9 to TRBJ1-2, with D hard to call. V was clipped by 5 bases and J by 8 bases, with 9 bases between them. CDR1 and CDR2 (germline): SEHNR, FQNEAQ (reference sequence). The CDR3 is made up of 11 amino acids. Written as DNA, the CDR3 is TGTGCCAGCAGCCCCGGCCGAGGCTACACCTTC. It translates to CASSPGRGYTF.

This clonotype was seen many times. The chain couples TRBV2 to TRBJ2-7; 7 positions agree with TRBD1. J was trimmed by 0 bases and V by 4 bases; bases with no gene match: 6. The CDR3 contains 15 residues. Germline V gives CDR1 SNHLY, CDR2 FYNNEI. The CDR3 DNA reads TGTGCCAGCAGTGTGGGACAGATCACCTCCTACGAGCAGTACTTC. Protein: CASSVGQITSYEQYF.

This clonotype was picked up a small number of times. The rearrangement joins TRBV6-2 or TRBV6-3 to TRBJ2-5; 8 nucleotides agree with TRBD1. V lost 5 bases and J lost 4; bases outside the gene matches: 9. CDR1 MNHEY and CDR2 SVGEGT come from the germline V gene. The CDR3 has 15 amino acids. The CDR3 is CASSRRGRERETQYF. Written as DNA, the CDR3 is TGTGCCAGCAGTCGCAGGGGGCGCGAGCGAGAGACCCAGTACTTC.

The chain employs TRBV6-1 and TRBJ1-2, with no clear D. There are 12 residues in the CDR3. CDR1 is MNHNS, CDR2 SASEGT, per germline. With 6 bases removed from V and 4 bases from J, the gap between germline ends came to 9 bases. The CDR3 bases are TGTGCCAGCAGGCCCCGAGGCTATGGCTACACCTTC. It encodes CASRPRGYGYTF.

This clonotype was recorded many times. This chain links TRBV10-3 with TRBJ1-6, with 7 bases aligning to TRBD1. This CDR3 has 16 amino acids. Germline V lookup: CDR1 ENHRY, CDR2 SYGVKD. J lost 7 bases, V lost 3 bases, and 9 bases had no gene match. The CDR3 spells CAISDGQGQRNSPLHF. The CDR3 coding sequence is TGTGCCATCAGTGATGGCCAGGGACAGAGGAATTCACCCCTCCACTTT.

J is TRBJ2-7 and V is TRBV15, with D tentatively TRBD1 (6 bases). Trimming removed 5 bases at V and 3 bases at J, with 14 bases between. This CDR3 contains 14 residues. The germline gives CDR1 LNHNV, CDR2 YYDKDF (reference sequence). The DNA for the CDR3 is TGTGCCACCAGCGGACCGGGACACAGCTACGAGCAGTACTTC. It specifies CATSGPGHSYEQYF.

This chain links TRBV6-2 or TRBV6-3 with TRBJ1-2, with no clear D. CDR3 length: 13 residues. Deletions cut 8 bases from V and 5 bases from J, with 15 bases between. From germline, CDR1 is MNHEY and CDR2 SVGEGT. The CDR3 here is CASRLTTGYGYTF. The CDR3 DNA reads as TGTGCCAGCCGTTTAACGACCGGGTATGGCTACACCTTC.